Listed below are T cell receptor beta chains from one sample, sequenced in a study of CD8 T cells in Susac syndrome. TCRdb reanalysed the immunoSEQ multiplex PCR reads using MiXCR and keeps one entry per CDR3 protein. The sample lists 150,000 to 200,000 distinct CDR3 sequences, around 94% occurring once. Sequencing was done on a sample of CD4+ T cells from PBMCs. Receptors originate from a human donor with Susac syndrome. CDR3s include the opening cysteine and the closing phenylalanine or tryptophan. The order of the fields is J gene, V gene, clone size, CDR3 protein. Size tells how often a clone was seen (once, few, many) or the class of an expanded clone, and some rows leave it out.

>TRBJ1-6|TRBV19|.
CASNRDRGSPLHF
>TRBJ1-2|TRBV2|.
CASTFSKSNYGYTF
>TRBJ2-5|TRBV5-1|.
CASGQGGIETQYF
>TRBJ2-1|TRBV10-1|once
CASSESSGRNEQFF
>TRBJ2-5|TRBV10-3|.
CAISDWETQYF
>TRBJ2-1|TRBV15|.
CATSRVALAGENEQFF
>TRBJ2-7|TRBV27|once
CARGPQQYF
>TRBJ2-7|TRBV18|.
CASSPPNAFRSYEQYF
>TRBJ1-2|TRBV10-3|.
CAISGQGTDGYTF
>TRBJ1-1|TRBV20-1|.
CSGLREGLNTEAFF
>TRBJ2-7|TRBV28|.
CASSFRNRVRHEQYF
>TRBJ2-3|TRBV14|.
CASSLGQGLDTQYF
>TRBJ2-5|TRBV20-1|.
CSAPWPQRQAQYF